This T cell receptor beta chain was identified in a study of beta chain features in type 1 diabetes (dated by TCRdb to the late 2010s). Regarding the research as a whole: Mean age, gender distribution, total cell number and subset yield did not differ between patients and healthy donors. A total of under 140,000,000 sorted cells were examined across all samples, and the number of cells per subset was strongly correlated with RNA yield. In the study, TCRB repertoires of sorted circulating CD4+ T cell subsets from recently diagnosed type 1 diabetes patients were compared with those of matched healthy donors. Regulatory and stem cell-like memory subsets were isolated from only 8 patients and about 8 healthy donors, whereas naive and central memory subsets came from all 30 or so donors. Broader findings and caveats from the paper: A moderate but significant shortening of TCRB CDR3 length was observed in type 1 diabetes patients in all four CD4+ subsets. Because cDNA was sequenced instead of genomic DNA, activated cells with high expression could be over-represented, although the groups did not differ in activation or CD3 levels. The naive, central memory and regulatory TCRB repertoires appeared to resemble one another more closely among patients than among healthy donors. Only small numbers of individuals were included in the HLA sub-analyses, which left unresolved whether HLA type had any influence on TCRB rearrangement. PCR might favor shorter templates, but patient and control samples were amplified and corrected together, so any skew would affect both groups equally. At VDJ recombination sites, patients with type 1 diabetes made fewer insertions and deleted more nucleotides, a pattern implying thymic rearrangement abnormalities.

Comments on this clone: The antigen this receptor binds is unknown. No base qualities exist here, and no much larger clone lies one base off it.

A single peripheral blood draw of 90 to 150 mL on average was collected from each donor into heparinised tubes. A BD FACSAria II was used to sort naive, central memory, regulatory and stem cell-like memory CD4+ T cells with a panel that included CD45RO, CCR7, CD25, CD127, CD95 and CD27. Every sorted population had a purity above 95%. PBMCs were separated immediately by Lymphoprep density gradient centrifugation and were stained directly, without being cultured. Samples were stained and sorted in pairs, with one healthy donor and one patient per experiment, so that batch effects were minimized. The entire isolated RNA was reverse transcribed using the High Capacity cDNA Reverse Transcription Kit, and thus expressed TCRB transcripts were sequenced. Naive, central memory and regulatory T cell samples underwent deep immunoSEQ sequencing, averaging approximately 3.3 million total reads per sample. Sorted cells were lysed in RLT buffer, and RNA was extracted using DNase-treated RNeasy Micro or Mini kits according to cell number. Each cell subset was processed on its own to prevent cross-contamination, while patient and healthy donor samples were processed together. TCRB sequences were amplified from cDNA with the immunoSEQ multiplex PCR, producing 87-bp fragments spanning the CDR3 region. Amplicons were sequenced on the Illumina HiSeq platform. Concerning the study's data processing: PCR bias was corrected computationally using synthetic template baselines, and reads within Hamming distance 2 were collapsed, with unmergeable singletons discarded. Reads were aligned to IMGT to assign V, D and J genes, CDR3 length, and insertions or deletions at six rearrangement sites. Within each subset, clonotype counts were normalized to the number of sorted cells before true diversity and Gini coefficients were calculated with the tcR R package. The overlap coefficient, calculated on TCRB nucleotide sequences, was used to quantify repertoire sharing. Out-of-frame TCRB sequences from naive cells were analyzed to stand in for the pre-selection repertoire. The table was pulled from immuneACCESS by TCRdb, which kept in-frame rearrangements only. Such tables lose some clones; where checked, under half of the loss comes from unresolved V genes, and the rest has no known cause. V and J calls plus clone size are reproduced from that table; the DNA served to infer D and trimming. The sample records roughly 400,000 clones, about 15% of which are singletons. The top ten constitute approximately 0.019% of the sample.

The CDR3 runs 14 residues from the cysteine to the phenylalanine. Only CDR3 DNA is held: 42 bases, read in frame from base 1. The germline V end is reduced by 5 bases and the J end by 0 bases; junction bases left unmatched: 2. The CDR1 and CDR2 encoded by the germline V gene (reference sequence) are SEHNR and FQNEAQ. The clonotype was recovered from a woman aged 18-29 years in good health. This receptor chain uses TRBV7-9 and TRBJ2-3, with TRBD2 identical over 7 junction bases. Sequencing used naive CD4+ T cells from blood. The cell subset or site label of this sample denotes: true naive CD4+ T cells. This receptor carries the CDR3 CASSPLASTDTQYF. The nucleotides read TGTGCCAGCAGCCCACTAGCGAGCACAGATACGCAGTATTTT.